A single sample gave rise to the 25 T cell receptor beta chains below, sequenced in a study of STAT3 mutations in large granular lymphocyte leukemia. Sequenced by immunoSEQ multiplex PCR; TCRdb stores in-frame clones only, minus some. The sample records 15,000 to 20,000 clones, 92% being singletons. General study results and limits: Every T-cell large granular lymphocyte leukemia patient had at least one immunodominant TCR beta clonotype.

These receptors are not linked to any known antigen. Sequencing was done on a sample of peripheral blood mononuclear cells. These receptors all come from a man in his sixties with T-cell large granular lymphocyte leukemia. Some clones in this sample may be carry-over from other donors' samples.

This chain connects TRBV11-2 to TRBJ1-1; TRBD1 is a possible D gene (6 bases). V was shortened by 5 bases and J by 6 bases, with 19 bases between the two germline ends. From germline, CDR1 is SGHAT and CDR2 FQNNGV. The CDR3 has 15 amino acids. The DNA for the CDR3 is TGTGCCAGCAGCCCGGGACAAGTGCTAAACGCTGAAGCTTTCTTT. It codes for CASSPGQVLNAEAFF. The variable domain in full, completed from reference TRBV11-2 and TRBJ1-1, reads EAGVAQSPRYKIIEKRQSVAFWCNPISGHATLYWYQQILGQGPKLLIQFQNNGVVDDSQLPKDRFSAERLKGVDSTLKIQPAKLEDSAVYLCASSPGQVLNAEAFFGQGTRLTVV.

CDR3 coding DNA: TGTGCCACCAGCAGAGATTCCGCAGGCAGCGGGAGGACGAAGACCCAGTACTTC. Its protein is CATSRDSAGSGRTKTQYF. The chain uses TRBV15 and TRBJ2-5, with TRBD2 matching 9 bases. CDR1 and CDR2 from the germline V gene are LNHNV and YYDKDF (reference sequence). The CDR3 contains 18 residues. The trim removed 0 bases at V and 6 bases at J, leaving 14 bases unmatched.

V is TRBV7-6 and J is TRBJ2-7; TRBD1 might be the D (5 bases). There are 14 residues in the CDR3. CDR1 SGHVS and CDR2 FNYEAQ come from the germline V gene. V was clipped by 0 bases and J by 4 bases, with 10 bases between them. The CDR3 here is CASSLAQGRYEQYF. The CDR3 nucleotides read TGTGCCAGCAGCTTAGCTCAGGGTCGTTACGAGCAGTACTTC. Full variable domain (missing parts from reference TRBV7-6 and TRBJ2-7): GAGVSQSPRYKVTKRGQDVALRCDPISGHVSLYWYRQALGQGPEFLTYFNYEAQQDKSGLPNDRFSAERPEGSISTLTIQRTEQRDSAMYRCASSLAQGRYEQYFGPGTRLTVT.

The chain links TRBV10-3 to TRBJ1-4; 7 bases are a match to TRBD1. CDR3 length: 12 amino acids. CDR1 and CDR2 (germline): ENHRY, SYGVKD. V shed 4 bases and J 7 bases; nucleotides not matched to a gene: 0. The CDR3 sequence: CAISGQGEKLFF. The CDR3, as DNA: TGTGCCATCAGTGGACAGGGTGAAAAACTGTTTTTT.

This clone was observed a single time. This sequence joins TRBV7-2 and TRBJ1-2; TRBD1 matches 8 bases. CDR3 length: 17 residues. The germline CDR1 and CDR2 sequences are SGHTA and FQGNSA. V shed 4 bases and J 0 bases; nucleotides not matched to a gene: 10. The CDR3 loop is CASSSLGGTGPNYGYTF. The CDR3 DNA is TGTGCCAGCAGCTCATTAGGCGGGACAGGACCTAACTATGGCTACACCTTC. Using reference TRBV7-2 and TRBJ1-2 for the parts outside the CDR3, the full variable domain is GAGVSQSPSNKVTEKGKDVELRCDPISGHTALYWYRQSLGQGLEFLIYFQGNSAPDKSGLPSDRFSAERTGGSVSTLTIQRTQQEDSAVYLCASSSLGGTGPNYGYTFGSGTRLTVV.

CDR3 nucleotide sequence: TGTGCCAGCAGCTTGGGTCGCAGCCCCTCTGGGGCCAACGTCCTGACTTTC. Its protein is CASSLGRSPSGANVLTF. The gene calls are TRBV5-8 and TRBJ2-6, with D uncertain. Trimming pared 0 bases from V and 0 bases from J, leaving 10 bases between. There are 17 residues in the CDR3. The germline V gene has CDR1 SGHTS and CDR2 YDEGEE.

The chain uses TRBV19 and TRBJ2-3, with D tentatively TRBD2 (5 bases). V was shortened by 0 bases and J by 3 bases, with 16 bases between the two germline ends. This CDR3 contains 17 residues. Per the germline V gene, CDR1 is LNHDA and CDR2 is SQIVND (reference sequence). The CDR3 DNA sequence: TGTGCCAGTAGTATAGATGGGAGCGGATTTCAAACAGATACGCAGTATTTT. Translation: CASSIDGSGFQTDTQYF.

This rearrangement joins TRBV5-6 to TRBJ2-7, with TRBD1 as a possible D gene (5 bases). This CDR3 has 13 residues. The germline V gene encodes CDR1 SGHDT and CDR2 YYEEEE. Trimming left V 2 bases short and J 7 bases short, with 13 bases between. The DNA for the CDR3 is TGTGCCAGCAGCTTAGGCAGGGCTAGTGAGCAGTACTTC. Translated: CASSLGRASEQYF.

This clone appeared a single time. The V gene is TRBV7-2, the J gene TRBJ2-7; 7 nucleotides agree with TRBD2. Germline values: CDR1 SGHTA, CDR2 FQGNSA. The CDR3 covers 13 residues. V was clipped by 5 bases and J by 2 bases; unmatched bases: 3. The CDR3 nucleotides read TGTGCCAGCAGCCGGGACTATACCTACGAGCAGTACTTC. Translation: CASSRDYTYEQYF.

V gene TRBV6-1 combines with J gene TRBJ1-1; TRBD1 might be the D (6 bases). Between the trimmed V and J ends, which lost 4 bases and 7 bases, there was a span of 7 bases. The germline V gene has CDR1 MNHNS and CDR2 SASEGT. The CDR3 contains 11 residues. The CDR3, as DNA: TGTGCCAGCAGTGCGGACAGTGAAGCTTTCTTT. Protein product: CASSADSEAFF.

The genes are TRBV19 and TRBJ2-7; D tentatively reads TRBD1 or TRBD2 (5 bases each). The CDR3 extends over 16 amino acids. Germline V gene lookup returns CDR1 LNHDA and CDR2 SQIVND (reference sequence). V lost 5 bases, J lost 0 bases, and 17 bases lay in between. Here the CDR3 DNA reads TGTGCCAGTAGTGTCTCCCCCGGGACGGTCTCCTACGAGCAGTACTTC. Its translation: CASSVSPGTVSYEQYF.

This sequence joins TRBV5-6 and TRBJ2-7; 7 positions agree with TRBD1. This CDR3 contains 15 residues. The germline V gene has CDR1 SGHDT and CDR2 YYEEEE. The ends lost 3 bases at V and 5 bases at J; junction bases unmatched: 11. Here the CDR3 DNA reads TGTGCCAGCAGCTCGATCCGGGACAGCCCTAACGAGCAGTACTTC. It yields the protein CASSSIRDSPNEQYF.

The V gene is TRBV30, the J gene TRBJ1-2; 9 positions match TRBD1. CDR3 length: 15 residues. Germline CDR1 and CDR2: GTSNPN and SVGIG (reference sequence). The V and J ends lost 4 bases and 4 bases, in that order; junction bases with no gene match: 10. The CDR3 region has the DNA TGTGCCTGGATGCGGGACAGGGCTCTCGCCTATGGCTACACCTTC. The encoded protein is CAWMRDRALAYGYTF. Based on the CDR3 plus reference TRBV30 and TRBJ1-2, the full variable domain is SQTIHQWPATLVQPVGSPLSLECTVEGTSNPNLYWYRQAAGRGLQLLFYSVGIGQISSEVPQNLSASRPQDRQFILSSKKLLLSDSGFYLCAWMRDRALAYGYTFGSGTRLTVV.

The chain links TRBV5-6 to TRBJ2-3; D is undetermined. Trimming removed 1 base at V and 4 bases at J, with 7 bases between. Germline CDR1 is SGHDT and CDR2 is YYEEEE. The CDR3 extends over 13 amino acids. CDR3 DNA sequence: TGTGCCAGCAGCTTGTTTGATTCAGATACGCAGTATTTT. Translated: CASSLFDSDTQYF.

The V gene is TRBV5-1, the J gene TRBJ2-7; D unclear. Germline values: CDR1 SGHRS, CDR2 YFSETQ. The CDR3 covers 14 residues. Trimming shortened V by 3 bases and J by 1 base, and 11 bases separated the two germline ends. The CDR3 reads CASSYTYNSYEQYF. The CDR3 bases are TGCGCCAGCAGCTATACCTACAATTCCTACGAGCAGTACTTC. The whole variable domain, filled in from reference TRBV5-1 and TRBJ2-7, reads KAGVTQTPRYLIKTRGQQVTLSCSPISGHRSVSWYQQTPGQGLQFLFEYFSETQRNKGNFPGRFSGRQFSNSRSEMNVSTLELGDSALYLCASSYTYNSYEQYFGPGTRLTVT.

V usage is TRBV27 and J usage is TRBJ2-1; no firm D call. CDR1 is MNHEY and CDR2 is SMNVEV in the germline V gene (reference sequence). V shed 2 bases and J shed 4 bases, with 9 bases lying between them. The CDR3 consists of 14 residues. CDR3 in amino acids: CASSLGPSYNEQFF. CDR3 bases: TGTGCCAGCAGTTTAGGCCCTTCTTACAATGAGCAGTTCTTC.

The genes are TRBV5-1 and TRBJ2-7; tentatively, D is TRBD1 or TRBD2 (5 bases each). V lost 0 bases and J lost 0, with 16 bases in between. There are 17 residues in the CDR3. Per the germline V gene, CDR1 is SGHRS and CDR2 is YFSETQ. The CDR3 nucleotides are TGCGCCAGCAGCTTGGCCGTCGGGACCGACAACTCCTACGAGCAGTACTTC. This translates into CASSLAVGTDNSYEQYF.

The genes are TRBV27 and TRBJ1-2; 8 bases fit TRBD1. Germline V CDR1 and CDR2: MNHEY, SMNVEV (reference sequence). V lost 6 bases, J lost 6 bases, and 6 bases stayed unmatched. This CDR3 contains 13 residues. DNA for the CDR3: TGTGCCAGCAGGACAGGGGCGACTGATGGCTACACCTTC. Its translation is CASRTGATDGYTF.

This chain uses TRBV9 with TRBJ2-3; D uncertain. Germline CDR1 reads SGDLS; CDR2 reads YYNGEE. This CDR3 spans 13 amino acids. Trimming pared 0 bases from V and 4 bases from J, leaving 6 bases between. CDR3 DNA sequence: TGTGCCAGCAGCGTAGTAGGGCCAGATACGCAGTATTTT. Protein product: CASSVVGPDTQYF.

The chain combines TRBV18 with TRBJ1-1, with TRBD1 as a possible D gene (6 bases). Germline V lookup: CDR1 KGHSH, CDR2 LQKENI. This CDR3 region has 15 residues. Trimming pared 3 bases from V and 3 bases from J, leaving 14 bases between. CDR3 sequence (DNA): TGTGCCAGCTCACCGACTACAGGGAGGGACACTGAAGCTTTCTTT. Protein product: CASSPTTGRDTEAFF.

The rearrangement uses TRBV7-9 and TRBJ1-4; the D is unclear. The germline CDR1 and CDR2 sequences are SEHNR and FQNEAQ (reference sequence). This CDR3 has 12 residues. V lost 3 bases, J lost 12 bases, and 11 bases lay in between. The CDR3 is CASSFNAGQLFF. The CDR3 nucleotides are TGTGCCAGCAGCTTCAATGCCGGACAACTGTTTTTT.

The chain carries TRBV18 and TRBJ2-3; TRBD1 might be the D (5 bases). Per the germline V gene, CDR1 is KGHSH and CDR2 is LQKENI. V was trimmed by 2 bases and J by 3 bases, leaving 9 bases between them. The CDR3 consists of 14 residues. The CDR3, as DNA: TGTGCCAGCTCACCAAATCAGGGAACAGATACGCAGTATTTT. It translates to CASSPNQGTDTQYF.

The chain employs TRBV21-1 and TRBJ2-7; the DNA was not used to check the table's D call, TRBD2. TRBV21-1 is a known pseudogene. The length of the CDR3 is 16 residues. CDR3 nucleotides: TGTGCCAGCAGCACTACAGGACTAGCGGAGGTCTACGAGCAGTACTTC. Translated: CASSTTGLAEVYEQYF.

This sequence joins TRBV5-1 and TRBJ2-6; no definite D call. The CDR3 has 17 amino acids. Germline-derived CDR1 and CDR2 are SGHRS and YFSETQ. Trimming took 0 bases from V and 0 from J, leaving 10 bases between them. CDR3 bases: TGCGCCAGCAGCTTGGTAGGGATCCTCTCTGGGGCCAACGTCCTGACTTTC. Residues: CASSLVGILSGANVLTF.

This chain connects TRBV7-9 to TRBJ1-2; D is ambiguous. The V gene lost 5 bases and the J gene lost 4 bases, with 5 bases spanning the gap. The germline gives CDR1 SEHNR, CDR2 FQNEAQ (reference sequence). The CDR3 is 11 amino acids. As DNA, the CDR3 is TGTGCCAGCAGCGGCCTCTATGGCTACACCTTC. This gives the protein CASSGLYGYTF.